In this sample, the clone carrying this T cell receptor (beta chain) turned up many times. Its antigen remains unidentified. The data belong to a study of T cell repertoires in cytomegalovirus infection. Germline CDR1 and CDR2: SGHTA and FQGNSA. This CDR3 is built from 12 residues. With 5 bases removed from V and 6 bases from J, the gap between germline ends came to 9 bases. TCRdb recomputed calls from the reads with MiXCR, one row per CDR3 protein. The sample carries about 900,000 distinct CDR3 sequences, about a third recorded once. This chain connects TRBV7-2 to TRBJ2-3; D not resolved. This sequence was found in a human donor in good health (CMV status not recorded). Some clones in this sample may be carry-over from other donors' samples. The source was cultured CD8+ T cells from PBMCs, collected from culture after CMV antigen stimulation. DNA for the CDR3: TGTGCCAGCAGCCCCACGAGGGATACGCAGTATTTT. Its protein product is CASSPTRDTQYF.